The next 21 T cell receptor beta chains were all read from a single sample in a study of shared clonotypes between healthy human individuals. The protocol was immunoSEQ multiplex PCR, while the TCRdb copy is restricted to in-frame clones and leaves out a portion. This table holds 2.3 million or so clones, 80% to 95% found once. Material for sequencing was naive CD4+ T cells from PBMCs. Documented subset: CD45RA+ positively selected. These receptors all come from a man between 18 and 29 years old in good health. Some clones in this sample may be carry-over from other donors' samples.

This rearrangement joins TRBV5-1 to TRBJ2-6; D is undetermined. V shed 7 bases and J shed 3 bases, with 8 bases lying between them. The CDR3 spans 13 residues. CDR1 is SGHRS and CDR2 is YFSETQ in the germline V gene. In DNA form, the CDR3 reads TGCGCCAGCGGGTCAGGTGGGGCCAACGTCCTGACTTTC. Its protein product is CASGSGGANVLTF.

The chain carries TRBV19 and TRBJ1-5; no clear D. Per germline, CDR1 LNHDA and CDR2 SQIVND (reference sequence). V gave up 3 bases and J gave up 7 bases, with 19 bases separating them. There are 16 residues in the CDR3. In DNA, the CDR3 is TGTGCCAGTAGTATCGTCACTCCGGGATCGCGGCAGCCCCAGCATTTT. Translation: CASSIVTPGSRQPQHF.

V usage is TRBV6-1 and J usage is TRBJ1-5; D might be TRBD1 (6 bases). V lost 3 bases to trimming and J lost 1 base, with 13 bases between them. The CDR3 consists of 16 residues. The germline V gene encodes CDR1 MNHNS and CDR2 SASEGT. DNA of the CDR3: TGTGCCAGCAGTGACCTCACAGGGCCAAGCAATCAGCCCCAGCATTTT. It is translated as CASSDLTGPSNQPQHF.

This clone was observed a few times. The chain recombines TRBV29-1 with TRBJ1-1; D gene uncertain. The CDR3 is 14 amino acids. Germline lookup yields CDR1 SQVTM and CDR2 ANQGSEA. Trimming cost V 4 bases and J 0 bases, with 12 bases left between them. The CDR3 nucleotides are TGCAGCGTTGTAACAACGCCCATGAACACTGAAGCTTTCTTT. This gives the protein CSVVTTPMNTEAFF.

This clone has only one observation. CDR3 residues: CASSPADSSNYGYTF. CDR3 bases: TGTGCCAGCTCACCCGCGGACAGCTCAAACTATGGCTACACCTTC. The V call is TRBV18, the J call TRBJ1-2; D is possibly TRBD1 (6 bases). Trimming left V 3 bases short and J 2 bases short, with 13 bases between. The CDR3 extends over 15 amino acids. Germline CDR1 and CDR2: KGHSH and LQKENI.

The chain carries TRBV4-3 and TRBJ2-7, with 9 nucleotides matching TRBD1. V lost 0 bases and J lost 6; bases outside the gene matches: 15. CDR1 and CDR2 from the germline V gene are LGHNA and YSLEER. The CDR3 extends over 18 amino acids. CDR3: CASSQDISVGDRAVEQYF. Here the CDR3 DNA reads TGCGCCAGCAGCCAAGATATATCCGTTGGGGACAGGGCCGTCGAGCAGTACTTC.

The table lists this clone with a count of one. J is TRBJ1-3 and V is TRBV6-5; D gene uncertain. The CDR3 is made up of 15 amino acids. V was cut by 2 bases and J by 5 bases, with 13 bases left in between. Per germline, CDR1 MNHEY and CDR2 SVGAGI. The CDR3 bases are TGTGCCAGCAGTTACGGCCCGGACGGAAGAAACACCATATATTTT. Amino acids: CASSYGPDGRNTIYF.

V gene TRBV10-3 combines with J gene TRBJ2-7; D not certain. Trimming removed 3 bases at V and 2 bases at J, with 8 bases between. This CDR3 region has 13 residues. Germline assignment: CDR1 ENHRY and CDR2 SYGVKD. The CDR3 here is CAISDPQAYEQYF. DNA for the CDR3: TGTGCCATCAGTGACCCCCAGGCCTACGAGCAGTACTTC.

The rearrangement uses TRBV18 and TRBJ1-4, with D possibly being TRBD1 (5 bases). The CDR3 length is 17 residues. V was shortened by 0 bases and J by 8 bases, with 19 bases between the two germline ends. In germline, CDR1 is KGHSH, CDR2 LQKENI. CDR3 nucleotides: TGTGCCAGCTCACCACCCACAACGACAGTACTAATAGAAAAACTGTTTTTT. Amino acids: CASSPPTTTVLIEKLFF.

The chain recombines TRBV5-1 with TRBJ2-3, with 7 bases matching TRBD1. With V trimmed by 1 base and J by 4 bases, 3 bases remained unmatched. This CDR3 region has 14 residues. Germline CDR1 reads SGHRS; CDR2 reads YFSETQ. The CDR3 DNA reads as TGCGCCAGCAGCTTGAGGGGGCAGGCAGATACGCAGTATTTT. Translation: CASSLRGQADTQYF.

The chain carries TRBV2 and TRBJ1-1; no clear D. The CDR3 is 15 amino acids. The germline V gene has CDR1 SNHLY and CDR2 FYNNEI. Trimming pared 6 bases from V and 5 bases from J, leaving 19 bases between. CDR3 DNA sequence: TGTGCCAGCAGCCCGACGAGAGGACTAGCAACTGAAGCTTTCTTT. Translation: CASSPTRGLATEAFF. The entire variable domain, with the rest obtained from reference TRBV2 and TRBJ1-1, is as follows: EPEVTQTPSHQVTQMGQEVILRCVPISNHLYFYWYRQILGQKVEFLVSFYNNEISEKSEIFDDQFSVERPDGSNFTLKIRSTKLEDSAMYFCASSPTRGLATEAFFGQGTRLTVV.

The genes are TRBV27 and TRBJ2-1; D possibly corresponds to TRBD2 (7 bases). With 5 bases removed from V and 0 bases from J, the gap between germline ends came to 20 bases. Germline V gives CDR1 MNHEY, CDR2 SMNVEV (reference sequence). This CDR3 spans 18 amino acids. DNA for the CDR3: TGTGCCAGCAGTGGGGGGGCGTCTCCCCTCAGCTCCTACAATGAGCAGTTCTTC. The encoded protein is CASSGGASPLSSYNEQFF.

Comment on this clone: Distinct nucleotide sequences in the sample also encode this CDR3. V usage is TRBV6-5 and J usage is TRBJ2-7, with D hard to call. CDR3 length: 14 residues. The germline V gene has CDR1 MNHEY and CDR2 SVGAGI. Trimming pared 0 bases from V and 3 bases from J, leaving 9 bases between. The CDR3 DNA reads TGTGCCAGCAGTTACTCGAAGGGCAGCTACGAGCAGTACTTC. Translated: CASSYSKGSYEQYF.

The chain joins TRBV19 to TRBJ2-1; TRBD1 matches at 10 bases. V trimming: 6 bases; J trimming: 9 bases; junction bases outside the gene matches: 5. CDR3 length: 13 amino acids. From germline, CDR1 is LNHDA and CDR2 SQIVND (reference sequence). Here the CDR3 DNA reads TGTGCCAGTAGACCGGACAGGGGGGGTGAGCAGTTCTTC. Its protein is CASRPDRGGEQFF.

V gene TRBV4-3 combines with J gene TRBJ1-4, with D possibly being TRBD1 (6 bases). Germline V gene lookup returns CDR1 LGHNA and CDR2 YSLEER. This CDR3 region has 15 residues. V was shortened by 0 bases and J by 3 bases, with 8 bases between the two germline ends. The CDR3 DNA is TGCGCCAGCAGCCAAGAGGGGGCAGCTAATGAAAAACTGTTTTTT. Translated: CASSQEGAANEKLFF.

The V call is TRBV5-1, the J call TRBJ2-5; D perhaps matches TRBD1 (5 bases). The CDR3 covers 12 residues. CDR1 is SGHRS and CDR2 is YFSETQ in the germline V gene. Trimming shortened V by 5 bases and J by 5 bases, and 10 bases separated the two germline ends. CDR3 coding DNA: TGCGCCAGCAGTGCGAAGGGGGAGACCCAGTACTTC. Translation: CASSAKGETQYF.

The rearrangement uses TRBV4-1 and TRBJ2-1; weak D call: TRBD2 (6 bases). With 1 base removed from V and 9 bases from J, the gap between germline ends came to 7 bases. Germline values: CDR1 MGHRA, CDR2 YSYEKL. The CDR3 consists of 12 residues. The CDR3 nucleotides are TGCGCCAGCAGCCAAGCGGGAGCTGAGCAGTTCTTC. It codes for CASSQAGAEQFF.

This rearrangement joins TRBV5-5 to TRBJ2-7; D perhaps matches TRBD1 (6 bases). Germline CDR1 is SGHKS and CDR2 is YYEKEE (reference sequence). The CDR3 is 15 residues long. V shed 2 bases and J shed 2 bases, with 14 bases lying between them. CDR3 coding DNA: TGTGCCAGCAGCTTACCCGAGAGGGGGACCTACGAGCAGTACTTC. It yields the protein CASSLPERGTYEQYF.

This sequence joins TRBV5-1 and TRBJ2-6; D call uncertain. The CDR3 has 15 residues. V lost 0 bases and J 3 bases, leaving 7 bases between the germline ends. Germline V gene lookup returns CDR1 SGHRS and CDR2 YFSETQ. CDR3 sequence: CASSLAGLGANVLTF. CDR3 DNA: TGCGCCAGCAGCTTGGCAGGCCTTGGGGCCAACGTCCTGACTTTC. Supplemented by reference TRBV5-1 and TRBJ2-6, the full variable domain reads KAGVTQTPRYLIKTRGQQVTLSCSPISGHRSVSWYQQTPGQGLQFLFEYFSETQRNKGNFPGRFSGRQFSNSRSEMNVSTLELGDSALYLCASSLAGLGANVLTFGAGSRLTVL.

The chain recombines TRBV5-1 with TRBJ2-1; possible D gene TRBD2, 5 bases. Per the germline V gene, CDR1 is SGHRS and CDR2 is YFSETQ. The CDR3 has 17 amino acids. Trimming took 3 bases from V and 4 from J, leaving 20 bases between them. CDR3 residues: CASSSGVDGRTYNEQFF. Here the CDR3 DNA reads TGCGCCAGCAGCTCTGGCGTAGATGGGAGAACGTACAATGAGCAGTTCTTC. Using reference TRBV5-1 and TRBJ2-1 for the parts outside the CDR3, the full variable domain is KAGVTQTPRYLIKTRGQQVTLSCSPISGHRSVSWYQQTPGQGLQFLFEYFSETQRNKGNFPGRFSGRQFSNSRSEMNVSTLELGDSALYLCASSSGVDGRTYNEQFFGPGTRLTVL.

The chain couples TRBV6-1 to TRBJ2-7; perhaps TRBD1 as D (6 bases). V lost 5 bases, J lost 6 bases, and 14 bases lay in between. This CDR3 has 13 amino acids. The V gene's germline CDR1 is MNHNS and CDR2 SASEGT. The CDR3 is CASSNRVVAEQYF. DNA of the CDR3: TGTGCCAGCAGTAACAGGGTTGTGGCCGAGCAGTACTTC.